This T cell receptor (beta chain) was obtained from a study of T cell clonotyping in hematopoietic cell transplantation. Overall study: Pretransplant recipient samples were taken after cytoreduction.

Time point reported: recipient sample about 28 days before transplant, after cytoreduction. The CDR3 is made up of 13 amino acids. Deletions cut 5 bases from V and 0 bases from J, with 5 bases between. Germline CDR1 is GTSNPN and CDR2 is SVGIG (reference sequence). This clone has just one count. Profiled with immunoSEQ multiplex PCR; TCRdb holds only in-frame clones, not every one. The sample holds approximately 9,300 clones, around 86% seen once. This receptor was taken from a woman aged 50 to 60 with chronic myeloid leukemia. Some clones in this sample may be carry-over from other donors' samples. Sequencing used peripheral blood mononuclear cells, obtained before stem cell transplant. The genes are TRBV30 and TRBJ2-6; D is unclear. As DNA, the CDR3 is TGTGCCTGGGTTGCCTCTGGGGCCAACGTCCTGACTTTC. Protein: CAWVASGANVLTF.